The text below deals with one T cell receptor beta chain. Its antigen remains unidentified. Unique molecular identifiers were used in preparing the TCRbeta library. A single record per CDR3 protein comes from TCRdb applying MiXCR to the PCR reads. The sample carries some 260,000 distinct CDR3 sequences, roughly a quarter recorded once. This sample is drawn from a study of T-cell reconstitution after alpha-beta-depleted transplantation in children. Study findings and constraints: Elevated TCRbeta diversity at day 60 was traced, in some patients, to surviving recipient T cells and thymic progenitors. Where alpha-beta T cells came from about two months after transplant was reportedly several hundred expanded graft clones. Newly made T cells mostly supplied T-cell counts and diversity one year after transplant.

Per germline, CDR1 SQVTM and CDR2 ANQGSEA. The CDR3 loop spans 10 amino acids. Trimming stripped 1 base from V and 11 bases from J, with 6 bases between. This clonotype originated in a female patient between 2 and 10 years old who had a stem cell transplant for congenital amegakaryocytic thrombocytopenia, so the T cells may come from the graft donor. Sample: PBMCs, mostly from graft donor cells, taken 360 days after TCRalphabeta/CD19-depleted stem cell transplant. The chain joins TRBV29-1 to TRBJ2-1; D call uncertain. The CDR3 loop reads CSVEAQKQFF. In nucleotides, the CDR3 is TGCAGCGTTGAAGCTCAGAAGCAGTTCTTC.